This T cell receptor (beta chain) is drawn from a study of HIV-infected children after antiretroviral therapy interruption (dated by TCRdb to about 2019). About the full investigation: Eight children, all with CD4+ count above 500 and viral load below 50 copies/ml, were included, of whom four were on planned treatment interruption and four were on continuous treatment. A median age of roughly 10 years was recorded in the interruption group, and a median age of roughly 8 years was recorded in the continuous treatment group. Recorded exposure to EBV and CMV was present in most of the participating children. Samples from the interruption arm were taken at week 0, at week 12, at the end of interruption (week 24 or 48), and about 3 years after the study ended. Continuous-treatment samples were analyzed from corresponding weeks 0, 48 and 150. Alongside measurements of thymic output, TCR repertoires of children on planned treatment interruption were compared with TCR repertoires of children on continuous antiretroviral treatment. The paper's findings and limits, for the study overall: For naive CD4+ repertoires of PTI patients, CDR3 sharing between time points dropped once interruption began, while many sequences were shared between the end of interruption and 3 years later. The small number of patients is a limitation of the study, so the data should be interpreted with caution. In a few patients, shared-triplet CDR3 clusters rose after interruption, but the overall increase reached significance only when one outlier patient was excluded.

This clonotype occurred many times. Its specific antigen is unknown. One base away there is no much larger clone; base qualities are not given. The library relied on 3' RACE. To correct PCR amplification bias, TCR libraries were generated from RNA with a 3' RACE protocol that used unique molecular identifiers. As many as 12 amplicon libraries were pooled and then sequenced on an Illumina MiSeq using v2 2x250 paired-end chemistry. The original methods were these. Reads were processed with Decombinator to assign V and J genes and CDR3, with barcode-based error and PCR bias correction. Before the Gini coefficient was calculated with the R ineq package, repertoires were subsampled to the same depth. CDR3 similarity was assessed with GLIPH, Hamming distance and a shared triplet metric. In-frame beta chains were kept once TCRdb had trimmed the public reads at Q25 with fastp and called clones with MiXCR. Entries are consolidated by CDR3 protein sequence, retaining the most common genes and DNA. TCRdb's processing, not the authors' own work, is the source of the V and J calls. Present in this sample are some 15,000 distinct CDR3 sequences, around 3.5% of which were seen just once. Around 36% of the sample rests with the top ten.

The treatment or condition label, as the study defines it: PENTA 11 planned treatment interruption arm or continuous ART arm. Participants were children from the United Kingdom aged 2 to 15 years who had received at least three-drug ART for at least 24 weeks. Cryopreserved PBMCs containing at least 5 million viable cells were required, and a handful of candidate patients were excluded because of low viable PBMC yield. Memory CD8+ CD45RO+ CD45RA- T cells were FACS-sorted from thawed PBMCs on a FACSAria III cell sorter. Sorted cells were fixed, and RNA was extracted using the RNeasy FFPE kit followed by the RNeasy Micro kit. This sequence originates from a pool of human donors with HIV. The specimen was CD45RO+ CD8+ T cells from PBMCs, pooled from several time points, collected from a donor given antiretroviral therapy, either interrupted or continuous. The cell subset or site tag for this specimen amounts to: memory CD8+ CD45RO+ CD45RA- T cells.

CDR3 reads: CASSLAPVGSGDTDTQYF. The sequenced DNA: TGTGCCAGCAGCTTAGCTCCGGTGGGTAGCGGCGACACAGATACGCAGTATTTT. Rearrangement joined TRBV11-2 to TRBJ2-3, with TRBD2 tentatively as D gene (6 bases match). In the germline V gene, CDR1 corresponds to SGHAT and CDR2 to FQNNGV. The CDR3, from cysteine to phenylalanine, totals 18 residues. Just CDR3 DNA is preserved here, 54 bases in frame from base 1. Trimming costs V 1 base and J 2 bases, and their ends lie 19 bases apart.